Listed here are 11 T cell receptor beta chains from one sample, sequenced in a study of T cells after posttransplantation cyclophosphamide (dated by TCRdb to 2016 to 2018). The control cohort was ten or so patients given myeloablative marrow transplants with methotrexate plus a calcineurin inhibitor, sampled 1 year after transplant. The library was generated by the immunoSEQ multiplex PCR assay. TCRdb obtained this table from immuneACCESS and retained in-frame rearrangements with V and J assigned. These tables miss some clones; where compared with another copy, unresolved V genes account for less than half of the shortfall, and the remainder is unexplained. This sample is represented by about 16,000 clones; roughly 91% of them were singletons. In total, the top ten clones hold roughly 3.8% of the sample. The sample consisted of PBMCs, taken after an allogeneic stem cell transplant with a calcineurin inhibitor and methotrexate. These receptors all stem from a male patient in his fifties who received an allogeneic stem cell transplant from an unrelated donor, was CMV-positive, and had chronic GVHD only. Some T cells may be donor cells from the graft after a transplant.

The chain has TRBV29-1 and TRBJ2-3; 12 bases are shared with TRBD2. There are 16 residues in the CDR3. V lost 0 bases, J lost 8 bases, and 9 bases stayed unmatched. The germline V gene has CDR1 SQVTM and CDR2 ANQGSEA. The CDR3 region has the DNA TGCAGCGTTGAAGAGGTGACTAGCGGGGGCCCCCTTACGCAGTATTTT. Protein: CSVEEVTSGGPLTQYF.

In its sample, this clone was seen once. The chain combines TRBV5-4 with TRBJ2-3; perhaps TRBD1 as D (6 bases). The CDR3 runs to 13 residues. The V and J ends lost 4 bases and 4 bases respectively, with 10 bases between them. Germline V gene sequence: CDR1 SGHNT, CDR2 YYREEE (reference sequence). The CDR3 sequence is CASSQQGPDTQYF. DNA of the CDR3: TGTGCCAGCAGCCAACAGGGTCCAGATACGCAGTATTTT.

The V gene is TRBV28, the J gene TRBJ2-2; D is perhaps TRBD2 (6 bases). Between the trimmed V and J ends, which lost 5 bases and 0 bases, there was a span of 7 bases. Germline assignment: CDR1 MDHEN and CDR2 SYDVKM. There are 14 residues in the CDR3. Written as DNA, the CDR3 is TGTGCCAGCAGTGGGGGGTCGAACACCGGGGAGCTGTTTTTT. The encoded protein is CASSGGSNTGELFF.

V is TRBV5-1 and J is TRBJ2-3, with D possibly matching TRBD1 (5 bases). With 4 bases removed from V and 2 bases from J, the gap between germline ends came to 11 bases. The CDR3 covers 14 residues. Germline V lookup: CDR1 SGHRS, CDR2 YFSETQ. The CDR3 protein is CASSRGSDTDTQYF. The CDR3 bases are TGCGCCAGCAGCAGGGGTTCCGACACAGATACGCAGTATTTT.

The chain carries TRBV7-3 and TRBJ2-2, with 11 bases lining up with TRBD2. After removal of 5 bases from V and 7 bases from J, the junction contained 9 bases not matched to a gene. CDR3 length: 16 amino acids. Germline V gene sequence: CDR1 SGHTA, CDR2 FQGTGA. The chain's CDR3 is CASSPLAGGLGGELFF. The DNA of the CDR3 is TGTGCCAGCAGCCCTTTAGCGGGGGGGCTGGGCGGGGAGCTGTTTTTT.

V and J are TRBV29-1 and TRBJ1-1, with D unresolved. The CDR3 contains 13 residues. V lost 4 bases to trimming and J lost 4 bases, with 13 bases between them. The germline gives CDR1 SQVTM, CDR2 ANQGSEA. CDR3 coding DNA: TGCAGCGTTGTAAGTGGCCGCTCCACTGAAGCTTTCTTT. This encodes CSVVSGRSTEAFF.

The V call is TRBV7-9, the J call TRBJ2-5, with a weak D call TRBD1 (5 bases). Germline CDR1 reads SEHNR; CDR2 reads FQNEAQ (reference sequence). The V gene lost 1 base and the J gene lost 3 bases, with 9 bases spanning the gap. This CDR3 is 14 amino acids long. The CDR3, as DNA: TGTGCCAGCAGCTTAGTGGGGCGAAAAGAGACCCAGTACTTC. Translation: CASSLVGRKETQYF. Full variable domain (outside the CDR3, taken from reference TRBV7-9 and TRBJ2-5): DTGVSQNPRHKITKRGQNVTFRCDPISEHNRLYWYRQTLGQGPEFLTYFQNEAQLEKSRLLSDRFSAERPKGSFSTLEIQRTEQGDSAMYLCASSLVGRKETQYFGPGTRLLVL.

CDR3 DNA: TGTGCCAGCAGTTTCCAGGGTAGAGAAGCTTTCTTT. This codes for CASSFQGREAFF. This chain connects TRBV28 to TRBJ1-1; TRBD1 might be the D (5 bases). V was pared by 3 bases and J by 8 bases, with 10 bases between. Germline V CDR1 and CDR2: MDHEN, SYDVKM. The CDR3 has 12 amino acids.

This chain joins TRBV19 and TRBJ1-1; D ambiguous. Germline V gene lookup returns CDR1 LNHDA and CDR2 SQIVND (reference sequence). The CDR3 length is 14 residues. V shed 7 bases and J shed 3 bases, with 15 bases lying between them. The CDR3 region has the DNA TGTGCCAGTAAGGTAGCCGGGGTGTACACTGAAGCTTTCTTT. Translation: CASKVAGVYTEAFF.

CDR3 loop: CASSSRTTGNEQFF. For the CDR3, the DNA is TGTGCCAGCAGCTCCCGGACCACAGGCAATGAGCAGTTCTTC. The chain recombines TRBV11-2 with TRBJ2-1, with D perhaps matching TRBD1 (5 bases). Germline V gene sequence: CDR1 SGHAT, CDR2 FQNNGV. V was trimmed by 4 bases and J by 6 bases, leaving 13 bases between them. The CDR3 runs to 14 residues. Combining the CDR3 with reference TRBV11-2 and TRBJ2-1 gives the whole variable domain EAGVAQSPRYKIIEKRQSVAFWCNPISGHATLYWYQQILGQGPKLLIQFQNNGVVDDSQLPKDRFSAERLKGVDSTLKIQPAKLEDSAVYLCASSSRTTGNEQFFGPGTRLTVL.

This clone was counted once. The chain has TRBV25-1 and TRBJ1-2; D perhaps matches TRBD1 (5 bases). Trimming removed 0 bases at V and 5 bases at J, with 19 bases between. The CDR3 totals 17 residues. Germline CDR1 MGHDK, CDR2 SYGVNS. The CDR3 region has the DNA TGTGCCAGCAGTGAATATGGGGCCGTTGGTAGGTTTTATGGCTACACCTTC. Amino acids: CASSEYGAVGRFYGYTF.